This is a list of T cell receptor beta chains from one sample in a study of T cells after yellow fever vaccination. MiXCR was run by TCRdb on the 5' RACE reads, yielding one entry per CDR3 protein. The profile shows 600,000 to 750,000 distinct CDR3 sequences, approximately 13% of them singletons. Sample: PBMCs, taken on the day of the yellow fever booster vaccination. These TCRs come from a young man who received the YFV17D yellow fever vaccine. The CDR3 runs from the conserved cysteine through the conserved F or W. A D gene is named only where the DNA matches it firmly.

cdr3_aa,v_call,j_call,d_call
CSAYHAAGQQYEQYF,TRBV20-1,TRBJ2-7,NA
CSVERGGNIQYF,TRBV29-1,TRBJ2-4,TRBD2
CSARGTGIYEQYF,TRBV20-1,TRBJ2-7,TRBD1
CASMSGTNNEQFF,TRBV7-2,TRBJ2-1,NA
CASSSQGVANQPQHF,TRBV9,TRBJ1-5,TRBD1
CASSPRQGNQETQYF,TRBV18,TRBJ2-5,TRBD1
CASSRPTGELFF,TRBV3-1,TRBJ2-2,NA
CASRGTGPPDTQYF,TRBV6-2/TRBV6-3,TRBJ2-3,TRBD1
CASIHSDRANGNEQFF,TRBV6-2/TRBV6-3,TRBJ2-1,TRBD1
CSAVSLGLRETQYF,TRBV20-1,TRBJ2-5,NA
CASSPWDRKETQYF,TRBV6-1,TRBJ2-5,NA
CAWRAGLGFTDTQYF,TRBV30,TRBJ2-3,TRBD2
CASSLGAGIGNYGYTF,TRBV11-2,TRBJ1-2,NA
CATSLFSGLGEETQYF,TRBV27,TRBJ2-5,NA
CASSSGGRGNIQYF,TRBV7-9,TRBJ2-4,NA
CASSGWRSGNTIYF,TRBV7-2,TRBJ1-3,NA
CAWSVAEGQPQHF,TRBV30,TRBJ1-5,NA
CASSAPQASGMVEVDEQFF,TRBV25-1,TRBJ2-1,TRBD2
CASSHPSGSQTGELFF,TRBV4-1,TRBJ2-2,TRBD2
CASSSFAGNTIYF,TRBV7-2,TRBJ1-3,NA
CATSDPGQGETQYF,TRBV24-1,TRBJ2-5,TRBD1
CASSRGAAPQNTEAFF,TRBV7-2,TRBJ1-1,NA
CSARDPSGSGDEQFF,TRBV20-1,TRBJ2-1,TRBD2
CAWRTSGRKNTGELFF,TRBV30,TRBJ2-2,TRBD2
CASRPTSTGGYTF,TRBV4-3,TRBJ1-2,NA
CASSRRGTTSGSPETQYF,TRBV18,TRBJ2-5,TRBD2
CASSSPTRFPYEQYF,TRBV6-5,TRBJ2-7,NA
CASSLRPGPETQYF,TRBV7-3,TRBJ2-5,NA